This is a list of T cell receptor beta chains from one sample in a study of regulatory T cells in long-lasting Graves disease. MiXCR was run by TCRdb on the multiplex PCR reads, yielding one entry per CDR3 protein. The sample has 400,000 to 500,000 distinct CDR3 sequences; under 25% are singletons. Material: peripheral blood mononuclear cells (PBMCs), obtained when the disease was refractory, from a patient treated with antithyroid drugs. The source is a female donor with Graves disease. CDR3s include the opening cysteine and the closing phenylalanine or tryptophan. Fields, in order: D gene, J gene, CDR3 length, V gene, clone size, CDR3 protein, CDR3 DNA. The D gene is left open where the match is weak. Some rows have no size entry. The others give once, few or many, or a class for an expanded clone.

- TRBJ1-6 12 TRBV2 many CASRGQNSPLHF TGTGCCAGCAGAGGACAGAATTCACCCCTCCACTTT
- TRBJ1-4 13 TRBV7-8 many CASSPNTESKLFF TGTGCCAGCAGCCCCAATACCGAATCGAAACTGTTTTTT
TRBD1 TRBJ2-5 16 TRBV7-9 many CASTLVRDRWLETQYF TGTGCCAGCACCTTAGTCCGGGACAGGTGGTTGGAGACCCAGTACTTC
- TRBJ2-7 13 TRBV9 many CASSASISYEQYF TGTGCCAGCAGCGCCTCAATATCCTACGAGCAGTACTTC
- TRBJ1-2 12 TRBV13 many CASAPQGWRYTF TGTGCCAGCGCACCACAGGGATGGCGCTACACCTTC
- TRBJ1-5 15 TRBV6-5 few CASSFRDGGNQPQHF TGTGCCAGCAGTTTCCGGGACGGAGGTAATCAGCCCCAGCATTTT
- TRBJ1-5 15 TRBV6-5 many CASSYRWGSNQPQHF TGTGCCAGCAGTTACCGCTGGGGTAGCAATCAGCCCCAGCATTTT
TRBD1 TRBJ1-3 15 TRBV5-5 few CASSLEGAYGNTIYF TGTGCCAGCAGCTTGGAGGGGGCTTATGGAAACACCATATATTTT
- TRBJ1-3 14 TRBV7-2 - CASSLARPGNTIYF TGTGCCAGCAGCTTAGCTCGACCAGGAAACACCATATATTTT
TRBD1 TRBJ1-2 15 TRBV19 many CASSPEQGARYGYTF TGTGCCAGTAGCCCGGAACAGGGGGCTCGGTATGGCTACACCTTC